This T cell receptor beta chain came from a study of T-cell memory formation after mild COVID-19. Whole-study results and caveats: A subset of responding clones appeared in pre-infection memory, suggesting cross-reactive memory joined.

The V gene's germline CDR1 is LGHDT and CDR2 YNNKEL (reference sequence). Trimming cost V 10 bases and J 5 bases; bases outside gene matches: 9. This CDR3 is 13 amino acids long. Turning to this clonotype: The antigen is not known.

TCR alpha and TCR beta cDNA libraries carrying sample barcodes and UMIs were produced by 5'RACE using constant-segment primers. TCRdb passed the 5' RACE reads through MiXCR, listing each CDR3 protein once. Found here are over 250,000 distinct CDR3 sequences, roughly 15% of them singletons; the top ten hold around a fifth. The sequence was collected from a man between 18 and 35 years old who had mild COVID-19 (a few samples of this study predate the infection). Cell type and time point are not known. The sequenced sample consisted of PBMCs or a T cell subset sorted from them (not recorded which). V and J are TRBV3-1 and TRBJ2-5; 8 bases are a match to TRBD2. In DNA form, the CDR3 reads TGTGCCACCGGAGGACTAGCAGCTGAGACCCAGTACTTC. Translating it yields CATGGLAAETQYF.